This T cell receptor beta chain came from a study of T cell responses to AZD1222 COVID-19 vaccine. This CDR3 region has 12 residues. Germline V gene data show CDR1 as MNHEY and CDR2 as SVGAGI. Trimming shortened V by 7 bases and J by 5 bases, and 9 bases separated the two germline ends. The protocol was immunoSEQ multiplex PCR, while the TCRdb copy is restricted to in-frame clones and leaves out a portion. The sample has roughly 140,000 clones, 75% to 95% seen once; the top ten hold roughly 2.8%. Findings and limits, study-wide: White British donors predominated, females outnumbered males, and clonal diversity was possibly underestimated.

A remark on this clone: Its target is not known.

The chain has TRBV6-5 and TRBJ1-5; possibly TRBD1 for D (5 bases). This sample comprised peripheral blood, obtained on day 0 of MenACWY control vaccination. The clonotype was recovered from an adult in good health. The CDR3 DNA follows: TGTGCCAGCAAGATAGGGGATCAGCCCCAGCATTTT. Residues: CASKIGDQPQHF.